One and the same sample provided the 11 T cell receptor beta chains below, sequenced in a study of blood T cell repertoires in COVID-19. Some clones are missing from TCRdb's copy, which holds only in-frame ones; the method was immunoSEQ multiplex PCR. The table shows approximately 100,000 clones, with around 90% occurring only once. The sequenced material came from peripheral blood. These receptors were taken from a human donor with COVID-19, enrolled during active disease. The donor label of this sample is uncertain.

A single count supports this clone. This chain connects TRBV2 to TRBJ1-2; tentative D call: TRBD1 (5 bases). Germline CDR1 SNHLY, CDR2 FYNNEI. This CDR3 is 14 amino acids long. V was cut by 3 bases and J by 3 bases, with 11 bases left in between. This CDR3 is CASSEREGYYGYTF. The CDR3 DNA reads as TGTGCCAGCAGTGAGAGGGAGGGGTACTATGGCTACACCTTC.

This rearrangement joins TRBV5-1 to TRBJ2-2, with a possible D match to TRBD1 (6 bases). The ends were cut back, 4 bases at V and 3 bases at J, with 16 bases in the middle. The germline V gene encodes CDR1 SGHRS and CDR2 YFSETQ. This CDR3 region has 16 residues. CDR3 bases: TGCGCCAGCAGCCCCCGTTGGGGGCGGGACACCGGGGAGCTGTTTTTT. Translation gives CASSPRWGRDTGELFF.

This sequence joins TRBV18 and TRBJ1-5; 10 bases line up with TRBD1. The junction had 3 bases not matched to a gene; V was cut back by 2 bases and J by 5 bases. This CDR3 is 15 amino acids long. CDR1 and CDR2 (germline): KGHSH, LQKENI. CDR3 sequence: CASSPGTGEDQPQHF. In nucleotides, the CDR3 is TGTGCCAGCTCACCAGGGACAGGGGAAGATCAGCCCCAGCATTTT.

This clone was recorded only once. The chain recombines TRBV7-9 with TRBJ1-5, with D uncertain. V lost 1 base to trimming and J lost 0 bases, with 10 bases between them. Germline values: CDR1 SEHNR, CDR2 FQNEAQ (reference sequence). This CDR3 comprises 16 residues. The CDR3 sequence: CASSLGDTYSNQPQHF. The CDR3 coding sequence is TGTGCCAGCAGCTTAGGCGACACCTATAGCAATCAGCCCCAGCATTTT.

The chain combines TRBV12-3 or TRBV12-4 with TRBJ1-2; D unresolved. This CDR3 has 13 residues. The V and J ends lost 2 bases and 5 bases respectively, with 9 bases between them. CDR3 amino acids: CASSLNRDYGYTF. The DNA of the CDR3 is TGTGCCAGCAGTTTAAACCGGGATTATGGCTACACCTTC.

V gene TRBV4-1 combines with J gene TRBJ1-2; possibly TRBD1 for D (5 bases). The CDR3 covers 14 residues. In germline, CDR1 is MGHRA, CDR2 YSYEKL. V gave up 4 bases and J gave up 1 base, with 10 bases separating them. The CDR3 bases are TGCGCCAGCAGCCGGGGACTGCGTAACTATGGCTACACCTTC. It translates to CASSRGLRNYGYTF.

This sequence joins TRBV3-1 (or the pseudogene TRBV3-2) and TRBJ2-7; D is ambiguous. Germline CDR1 is LGHDT and CDR2 is YNNKEL (reference sequence). CDR3 length: 12 residues. V was cut by 3 bases and J by 7 bases, with 10 bases left in between. The CDR3 DNA follows: TGTGCCAGCAGCCATGCCACTCGGGAGCAGTACTTC. Translated: CASSHATREQYF.

This clone was seen just once. The chain recombines TRBV29-1 with TRBJ2-5; perhaps TRBD2 as D (5 bases). Germline V gives CDR1 SQVTM, CDR2 ANQGSEA. The CDR3 covers 14 residues. V shed 4 bases and J shed 5 bases, with 17 bases lying between them. The CDR3: CSVGLTSPLETQYF. CDR3 DNA sequence: TGCAGCGTTGGACTAACTAGTCCATTGGAGACCCAGTACTTC.

The gene calls are TRBV7-6 and TRBJ2-2; 7 bases line up with TRBD1. From germline, CDR1 is SGHVS and CDR2 FNYEAQ. This CDR3 region has 16 residues. V was clipped by 3 bases and J by 6 bases; unmatched bases: 10. This CDR3 reads CASSFQTGTIAGELFF. The CDR3 nucleotides read TGTGCCAGCAGCTTCCAGACAGGGACGATAGCCGGGGAGCTGTTTTTT.

Only a few counts were recorded for this clone. This chain connects TRBV2 to TRBJ1-2, with D possibly being TRBD1 (5 bases). V was pared by 1 base and J by 6 bases, with 9 bases between. From germline, CDR1 is SNHLY and CDR2 FYNNEI. The CDR3 is 13 residues long. The DNA of the CDR3 is TGTGCCAGCAGTGAAGATCCAGGGCATGGCTACACCTTC. Its protein is CASSEDPGHGYTF.

This chain uses TRBV13 with TRBJ1-6, with 7 bases aligning to TRBD1. V lost 4 bases and J lost 8; bases outside the gene matches: 8. Germline CDR1 and CDR2: PRHDT and FYEKMQ (reference sequence). This CDR3 spans 15 amino acids. This chain's CDR3 is CASSSGDRDYSPLHF. CDR3 coding DNA: TGTGCCAGCAGCTCCGGGGACAGAGATTATTCACCCCTCCACTTT.